This T cell receptor (beta chain) was obtained from a study of T cells after posttransplantation cyclophosphamide. General study findings and limits: After PTCy, TRB diversity resembled that of CNI/methotrexate controls.

Germline values: CDR1 MNHEY, CDR2 SVGAGI. The CDR3 runs to 13 residues. Deletions cut 4 bases from V and 8 bases from J, with 11 bases between. About this clone: Its target is unknown.

Profiling relied on immunoSEQ multiplex PCR, and the TCRdb table lists in-frame clones only, not all of them. The sample lists over 20,000 clones; around 85% were seen once. Cyclophosphamide on days +3 and +4 followed busulfan-fludarabine conditioning and a marrow graft. The TCR sequence derives from a female patient between 25 and 45 years old who received an allogeneic stem cell transplant from an unrelated donor, was CMV-positive, and had no GVHD. Some T cells may have come from the graft donor. The chain recombines TRBV6-5 with TRBJ1-4; D not certain. Sequences were derived from PBMCs, sampled after allogeneic stem cell transplant with posttransplant cyclophosphamide. The CDR3 bases are TGTGCCAGCAGTTGGGTGTCGGAGGAAAAACTGTTTTTT. Its translation is CASSWVSEEKLFF.